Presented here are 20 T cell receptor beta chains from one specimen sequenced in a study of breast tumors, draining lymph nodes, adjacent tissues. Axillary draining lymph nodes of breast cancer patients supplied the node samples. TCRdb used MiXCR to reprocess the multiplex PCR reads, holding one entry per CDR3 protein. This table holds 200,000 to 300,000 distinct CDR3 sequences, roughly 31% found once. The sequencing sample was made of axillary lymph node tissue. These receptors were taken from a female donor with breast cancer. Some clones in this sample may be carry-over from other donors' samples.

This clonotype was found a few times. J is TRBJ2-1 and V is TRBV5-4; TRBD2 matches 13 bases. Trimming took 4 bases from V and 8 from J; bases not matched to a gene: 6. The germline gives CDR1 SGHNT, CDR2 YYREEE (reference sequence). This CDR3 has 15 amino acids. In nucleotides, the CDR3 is TGTGCCAGCAGCCGGACTAGCGGGAGATCGGATGAGCAGTTCTTC. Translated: CASSRTSGRSDEQFF. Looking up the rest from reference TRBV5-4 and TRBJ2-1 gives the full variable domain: ETGVTQSPTHLIKTRGQQVTLRCSSQSGHNTVSWYQQALGQGPQFIFQYYREEENGRGNFPPRFSGLQFPNYSSELNVNALELDDSALYLCASSRTSGRSDEQFFGPGTRLTVL.

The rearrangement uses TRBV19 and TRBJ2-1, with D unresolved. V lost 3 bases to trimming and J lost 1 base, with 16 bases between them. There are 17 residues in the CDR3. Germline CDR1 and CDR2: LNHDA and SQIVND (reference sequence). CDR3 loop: CASSMGSEGKSYNEQFF. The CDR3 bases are TGTGCCAGTAGTATGGGCTCTGAAGGAAAGTCCTACAATGAGCAGTTCTTC.

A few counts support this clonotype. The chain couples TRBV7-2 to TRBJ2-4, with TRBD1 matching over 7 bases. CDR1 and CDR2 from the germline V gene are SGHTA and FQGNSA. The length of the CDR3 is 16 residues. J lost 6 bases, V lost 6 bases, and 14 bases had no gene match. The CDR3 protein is CASSPSPDRERNIQYF. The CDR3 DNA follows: TGTGCCAGCAGTCCTAGCCCCGACAGGGAACGAAACATTCAGTACTTC.

The CDR3 spells CAISGQLGLGSGANVLTF. For the CDR3, the DNA is TGTGCCATCAGTGGTCAGCTGGGATTGGGCTCTGGGGCCAACGTCCTGACTTTC. V gene TRBV10-3 combines with J gene TRBJ2-6; D is uncertain. V was clipped by 4 bases and J by 0 bases, with 16 bases between them. This CDR3 region has 18 residues. Germline-derived CDR1 and CDR2 are ENHRY and SYGVKD.

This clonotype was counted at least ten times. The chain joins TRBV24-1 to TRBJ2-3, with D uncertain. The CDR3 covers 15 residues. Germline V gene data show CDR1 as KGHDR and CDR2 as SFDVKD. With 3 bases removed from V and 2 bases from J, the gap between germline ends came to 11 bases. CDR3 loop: CATSDARKITDTQYF. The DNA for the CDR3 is TGTGCCACCAGTGATGCCAGGAAAATCACAGATACGCAGTATTTT.

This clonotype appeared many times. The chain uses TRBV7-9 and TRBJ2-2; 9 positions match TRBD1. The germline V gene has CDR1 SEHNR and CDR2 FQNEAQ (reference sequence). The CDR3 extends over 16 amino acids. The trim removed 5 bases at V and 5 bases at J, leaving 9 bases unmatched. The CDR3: CASSPRQGGGTGELFF. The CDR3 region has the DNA TGTGCCAGCAGCCCTCGACAGGGGGGCGGTACCGGGGAGCTGTTTTTT.

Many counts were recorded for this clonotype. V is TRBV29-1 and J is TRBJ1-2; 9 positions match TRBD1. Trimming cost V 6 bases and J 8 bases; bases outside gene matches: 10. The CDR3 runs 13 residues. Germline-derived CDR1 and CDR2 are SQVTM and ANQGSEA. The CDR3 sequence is CSVDNRGLKGYTF. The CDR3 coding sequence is TGCAGCGTAGACAACAGGGGGCTTAAGGGCTACACCTTC.

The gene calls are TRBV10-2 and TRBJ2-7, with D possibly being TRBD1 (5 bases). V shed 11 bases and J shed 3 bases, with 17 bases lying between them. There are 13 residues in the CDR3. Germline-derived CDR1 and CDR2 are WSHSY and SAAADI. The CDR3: CAGSRQRFYEQYF. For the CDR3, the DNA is TGCGCCGGAAGCAGACAGAGATTCTACGAGCAGTACTTC.

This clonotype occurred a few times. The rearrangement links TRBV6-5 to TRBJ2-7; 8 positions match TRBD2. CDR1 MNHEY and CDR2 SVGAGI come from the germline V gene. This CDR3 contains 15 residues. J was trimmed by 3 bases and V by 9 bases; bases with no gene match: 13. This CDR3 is CASSPGGGGGYEQYF. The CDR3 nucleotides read TGTGCCAGTAGTCCGGGGGGGGGAGGAGGCTACGAGCAGTACTTC.

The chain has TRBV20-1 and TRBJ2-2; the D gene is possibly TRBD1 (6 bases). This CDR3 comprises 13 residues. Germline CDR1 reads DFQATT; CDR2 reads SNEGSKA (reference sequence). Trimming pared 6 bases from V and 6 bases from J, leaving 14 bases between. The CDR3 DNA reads TGCAGTGCCCTTGCAGGGGTGGCCGGGGAGCTGTTTTTT. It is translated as CSALAGVAGELFF.

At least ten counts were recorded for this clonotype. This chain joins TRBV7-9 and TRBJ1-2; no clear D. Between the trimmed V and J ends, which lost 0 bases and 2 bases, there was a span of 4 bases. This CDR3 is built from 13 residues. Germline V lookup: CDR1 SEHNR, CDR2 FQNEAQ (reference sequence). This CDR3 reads CASSLAGNYGYTF. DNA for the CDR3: TGTGCCAGCAGCTTAGCGGGAAACTATGGCTACACCTTC.

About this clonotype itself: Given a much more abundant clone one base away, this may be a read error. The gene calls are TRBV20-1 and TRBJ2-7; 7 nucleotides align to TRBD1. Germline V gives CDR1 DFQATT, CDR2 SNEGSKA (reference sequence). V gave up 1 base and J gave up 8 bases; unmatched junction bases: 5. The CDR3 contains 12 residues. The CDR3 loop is CSARGTGFKQYF. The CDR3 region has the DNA TGCAGTGCTAGAGGGACAGGATTCAAGCAGTACTTC.

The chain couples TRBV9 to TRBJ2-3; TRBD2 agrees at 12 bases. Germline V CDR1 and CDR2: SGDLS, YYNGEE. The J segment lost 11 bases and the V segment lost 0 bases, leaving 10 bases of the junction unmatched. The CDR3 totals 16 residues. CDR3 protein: CASSVGSSGRGYEQYF. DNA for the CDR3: TGTGCCAGCAGCGTAGGGTCTAGCGGGAGGGGATATGAGCAGTATTTT.

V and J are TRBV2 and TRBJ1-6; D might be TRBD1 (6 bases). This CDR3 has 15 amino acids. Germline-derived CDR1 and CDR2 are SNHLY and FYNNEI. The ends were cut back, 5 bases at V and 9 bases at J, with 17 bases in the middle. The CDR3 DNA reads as TGTGCCAGCAGTCGGGACACCAGCGCTCGTTCACCCCTCCACTTT. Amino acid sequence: CASSRDTSARSPLHF.

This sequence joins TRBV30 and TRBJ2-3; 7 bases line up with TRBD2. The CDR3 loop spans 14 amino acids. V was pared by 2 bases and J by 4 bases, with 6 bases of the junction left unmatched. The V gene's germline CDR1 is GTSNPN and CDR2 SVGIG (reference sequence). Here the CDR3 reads CAWSRAGFSDTQYF. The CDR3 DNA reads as TGTGCCTGGAGTCGAGCGGGATTTTCAGATACGCAGTATTTT.

This CDR3 is CSAKETVNYGYTF. CDR3 DNA sequence: TGCAGTGCTAAAGAGACAGTGAACTATGGCTACACCTTC. The J gene is TRBJ1-2, the V gene TRBV20-1; perhaps TRBD1 as D (5 bases). Germline V gene lookup returns CDR1 DFQATT and CDR2 SNEGSKA (reference sequence). V dropped 4 bases and J dropped 2 bases, with 11 bases sitting between them. The CDR3 is 13 amino acids.

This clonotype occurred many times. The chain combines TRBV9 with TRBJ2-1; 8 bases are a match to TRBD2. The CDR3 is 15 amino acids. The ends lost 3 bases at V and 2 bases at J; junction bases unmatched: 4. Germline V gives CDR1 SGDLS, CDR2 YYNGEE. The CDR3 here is CASSAGGDPYNEQFF. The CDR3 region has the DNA TGTGCCAGCAGCGCGGGAGGGGACCCCTACAATGAGCAGTTCTTC.

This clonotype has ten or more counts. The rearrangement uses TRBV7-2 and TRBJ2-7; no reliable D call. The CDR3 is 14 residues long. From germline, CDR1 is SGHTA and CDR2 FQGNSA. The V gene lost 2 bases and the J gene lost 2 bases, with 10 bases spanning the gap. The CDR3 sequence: CASSLRAPPYEQYF. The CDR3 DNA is TGTGCCAGCAGCTTACGGGCACCCCCCTACGAGCAGTACTTC.

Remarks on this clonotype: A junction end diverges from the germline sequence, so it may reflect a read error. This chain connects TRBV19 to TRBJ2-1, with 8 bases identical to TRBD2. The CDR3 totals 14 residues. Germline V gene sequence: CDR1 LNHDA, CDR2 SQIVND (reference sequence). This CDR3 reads CASSMSGGYNGQFF. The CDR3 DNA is TGTGCCAGTAGTATGAGCGGGGGATACAATGGGCAGTTCTTC.

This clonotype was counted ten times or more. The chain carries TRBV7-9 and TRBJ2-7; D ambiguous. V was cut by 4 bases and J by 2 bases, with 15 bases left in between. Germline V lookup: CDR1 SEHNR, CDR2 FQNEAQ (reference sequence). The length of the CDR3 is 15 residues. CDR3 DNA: TGTGCCAGCAGCTCCGATAGGGCCAACACCTACGAGCAGTACTTC. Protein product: CASSSDRANTYEQYF. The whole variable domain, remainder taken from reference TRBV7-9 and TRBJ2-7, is DTGVSQNPRHKITKRGQNVTFRCDPISEHNRLYWYRQTLGQGPEFLTYFQNEAQLEKSRLLSDRFSAERPKGSFSTLEIQRTEQGDSAMYLCASSSDRANTYEQYFGPGTRLTVT.